This T cell receptor beta chain came from a study of cytomegalovirus exposure and HLA in healthy donors. Study-level results: Altogether, 160 or so TCR beta chains were recorded as cytomegalovirus-associated. HLA restriction was apparent for most CMV-associated TCR beta chains in a later analysis. An assumption of roughly uniform sequencing depth across donors underlay the presence/absence analyses.

Primers: 60 Vbeta forward and 13 Jbeta reverse. Method: immunoSEQ multiplex PCR; TCRdb's copy keeps in-frame clones and lacks some. Its table lists about 210,000 clones. Nominal health characterized the donors when sampled, though unrecorded immune exposures were likely. In regard to this clone: Its antigen is not identified.

The receptor comes from a young woman in good health and CMV-seropositive. Sequencing used PBMCs.

CDR3 sequence: CASSLGTGTFTWEQFF. The CDR3 coding sequence is TGTGCCAGCAGCTTAGGGACAGGGACTTTTACATGGGAGCAGTTCTTC. V and J are TRBV5-5 and TRBJ2-1; TRBD1 matches 9 bases. After removal of 2 bases from V and 10 bases from J, the junction contained 13 bases not matched to a gene. Germline CDR1 and CDR2: SGHKS and YYEKEE (reference sequence). The CDR3 runs 16 residues.